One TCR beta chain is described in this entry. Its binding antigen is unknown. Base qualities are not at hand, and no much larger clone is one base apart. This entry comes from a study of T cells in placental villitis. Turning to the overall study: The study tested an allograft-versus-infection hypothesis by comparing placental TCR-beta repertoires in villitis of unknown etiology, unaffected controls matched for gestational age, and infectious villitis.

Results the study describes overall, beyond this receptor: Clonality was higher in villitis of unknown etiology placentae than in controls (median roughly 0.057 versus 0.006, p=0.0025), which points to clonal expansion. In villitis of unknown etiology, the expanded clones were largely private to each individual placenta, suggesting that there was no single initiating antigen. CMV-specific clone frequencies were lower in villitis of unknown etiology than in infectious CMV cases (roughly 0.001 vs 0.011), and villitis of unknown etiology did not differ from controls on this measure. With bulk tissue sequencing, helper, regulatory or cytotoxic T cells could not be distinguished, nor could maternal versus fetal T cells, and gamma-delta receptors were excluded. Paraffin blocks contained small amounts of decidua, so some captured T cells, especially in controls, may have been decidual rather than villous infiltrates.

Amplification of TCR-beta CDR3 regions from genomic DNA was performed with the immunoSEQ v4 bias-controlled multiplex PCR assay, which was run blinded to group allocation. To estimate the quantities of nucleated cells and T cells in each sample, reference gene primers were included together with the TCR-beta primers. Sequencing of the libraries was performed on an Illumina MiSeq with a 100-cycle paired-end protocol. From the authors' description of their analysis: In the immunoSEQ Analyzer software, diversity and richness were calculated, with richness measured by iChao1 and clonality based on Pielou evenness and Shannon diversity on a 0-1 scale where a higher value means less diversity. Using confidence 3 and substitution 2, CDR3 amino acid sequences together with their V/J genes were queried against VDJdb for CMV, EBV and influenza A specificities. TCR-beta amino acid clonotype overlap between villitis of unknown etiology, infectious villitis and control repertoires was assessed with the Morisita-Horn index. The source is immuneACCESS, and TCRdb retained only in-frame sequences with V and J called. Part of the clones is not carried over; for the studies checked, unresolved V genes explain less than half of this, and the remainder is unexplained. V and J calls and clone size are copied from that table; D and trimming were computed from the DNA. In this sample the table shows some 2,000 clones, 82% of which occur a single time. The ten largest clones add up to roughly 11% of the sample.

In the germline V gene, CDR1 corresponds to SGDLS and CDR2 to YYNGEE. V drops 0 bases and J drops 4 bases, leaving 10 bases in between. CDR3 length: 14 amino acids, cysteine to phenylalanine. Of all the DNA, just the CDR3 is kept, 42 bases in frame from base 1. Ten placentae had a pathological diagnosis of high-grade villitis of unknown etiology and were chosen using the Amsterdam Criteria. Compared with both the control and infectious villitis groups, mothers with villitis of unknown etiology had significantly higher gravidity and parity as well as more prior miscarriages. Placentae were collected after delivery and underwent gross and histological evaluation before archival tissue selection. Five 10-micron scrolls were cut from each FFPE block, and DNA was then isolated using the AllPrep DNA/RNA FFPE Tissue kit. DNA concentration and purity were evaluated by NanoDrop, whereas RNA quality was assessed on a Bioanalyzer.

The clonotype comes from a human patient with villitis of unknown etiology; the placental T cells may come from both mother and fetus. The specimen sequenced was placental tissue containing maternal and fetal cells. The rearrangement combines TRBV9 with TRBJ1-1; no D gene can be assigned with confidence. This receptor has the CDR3 CASSVDVGSTEAFF. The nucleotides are TGTGCCAGCAGCGTAGACGTAGGGTCCACTGAAGCTTTCTTT.